This T cell receptor (beta chain) was identified in a study of blood T cell repertoires in COVID-19. CDR1 is DFQATT, CDR2 SNEGSKA, per germline (reference sequence). The V end was cut by 8 bases, the J end by 4 bases, with 11 bases between. This CDR3 region has 11 residues. In the original analysis: Amplification with reference gene primers provided the estimates of nucleated cell counts. Data came from immunoSEQ multiplex PCR; TCRdb stores just in-frame clones and leaves some out. The V and J calls and clone size were taken over from that table, and D and trimming were inferred from the DNA. The data show fewer than 500,000 clones, 80% to 90% seen once.

The sequence derives from a woman aged 25-40 years with active or convalescent COVID-19. The chain recombines TRBV20-1 with TRBJ1-2, with unresolved D. Material: peripheral blood. CDR3 in amino acids: CSYSGIYGYTF. In nucleotides, the CDR3 is TGCAGTTACTCGGGAATCTATGGCTACACCTTC.